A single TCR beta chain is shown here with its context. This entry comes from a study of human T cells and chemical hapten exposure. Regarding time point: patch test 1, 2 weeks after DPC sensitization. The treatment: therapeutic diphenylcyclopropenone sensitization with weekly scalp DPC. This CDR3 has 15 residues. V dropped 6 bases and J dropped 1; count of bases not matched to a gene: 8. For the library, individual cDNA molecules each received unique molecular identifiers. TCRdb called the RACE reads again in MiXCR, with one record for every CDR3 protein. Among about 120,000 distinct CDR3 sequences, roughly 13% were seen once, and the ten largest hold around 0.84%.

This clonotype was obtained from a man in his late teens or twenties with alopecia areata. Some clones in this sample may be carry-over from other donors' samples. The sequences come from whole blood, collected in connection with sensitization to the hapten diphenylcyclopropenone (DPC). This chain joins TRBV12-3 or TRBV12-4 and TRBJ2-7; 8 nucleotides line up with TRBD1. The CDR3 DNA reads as TGTGCCAGCAGCCGGGGTAGGACAGGGTCCTACGAGCAGTACTTC. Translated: CASSRGRTGSYEQYF.